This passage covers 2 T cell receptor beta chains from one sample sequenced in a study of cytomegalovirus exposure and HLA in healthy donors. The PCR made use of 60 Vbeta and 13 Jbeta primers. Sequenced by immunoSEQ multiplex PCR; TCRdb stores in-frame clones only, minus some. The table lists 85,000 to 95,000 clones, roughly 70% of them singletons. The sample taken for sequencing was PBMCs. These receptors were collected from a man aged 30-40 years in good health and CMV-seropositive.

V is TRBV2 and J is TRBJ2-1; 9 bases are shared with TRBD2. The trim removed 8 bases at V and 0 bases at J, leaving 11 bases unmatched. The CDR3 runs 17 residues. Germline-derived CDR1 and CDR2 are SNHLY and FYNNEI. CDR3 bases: TGTGCCAGCTTGAGTTGGAGCGGGGGGTTCTCCTACAATGAGCAGTTCTTC. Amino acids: CASLSWSGGFSYNEQFF.

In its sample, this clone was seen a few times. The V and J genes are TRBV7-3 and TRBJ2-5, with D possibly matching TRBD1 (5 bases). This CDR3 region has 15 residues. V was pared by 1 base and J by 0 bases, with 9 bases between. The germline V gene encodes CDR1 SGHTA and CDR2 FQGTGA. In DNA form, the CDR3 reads TGTGCCAGCAGCTTAAGGGGCAGCGACCAAGAGACCCAGTACTTC. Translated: CASSLRGSDQETQYF. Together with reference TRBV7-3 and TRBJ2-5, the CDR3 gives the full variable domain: GAGVSQTPSNKVTEKGKYVELRCDPISGHTALYWYRQSLGQGPEFLIYFQGTGAADDSGLPNDRFFAVRPEGSVSTLKIQRTERGDSAVYLCASSLRGSDQETQYFGPGTRLLVL.